This T cell receptor beta chain was recovered during a study of T cell responses to AZD1222 COVID-19 vaccine. General study results and limits: The repertoires were collected only after the peak T cell response. An increase in Spike-specific TCR breadth and depth was observed after two AZD1222 doses. Spike was spanned by vaccine-associated CD4 TCRs, with dominance at 160-218 and 743-854.

This clone was observed a handful of times. The target antigen is unknown. Repertoires were generated with immunoSEQ multiplex PCR, while TCRdb's copy carries only in-frame clones and drops some. The repertoire holds nearly 35,000 clones, with about 88% as singletons. This CDR3 contains 13 residues. Trimming left V 0 bases short and J 1 base short, with 3 bases between. The sequence was obtained from an adult in good health. The rearrangement uses TRBV12-3 or TRBV12-4 and TRBJ2-5; D is uncertain. The sequencing used peripheral blood, collected on day 0 of AZD1222 vaccination. CDR3 loop: CASSLALQETQYF. The CDR3 bases are TGTGCCAGCAGTTTAGCCCTCCAAGAGACCCAGTACTTC.